A single sample is the source of the 20 T cell receptor beta chains below, sequenced in a study of CDR3 diversity in severe acne (dated by TCRdb to between 2019 and 2020). Receptors were amplified or captured by PCR. TCRdb shows the sequencer as Illumina HiSeq 2000. TCRdb redid the processing of the public reads, applying fastp at Q25 and MiXCR, and retained in-frame beta chains. Every distinct CDR3 protein forms one entry, paired with its most common genes and DNA. A total of approximately 90,000 distinct CDR3 sequences appear in this sample, 45% to 55% of them only once. 10% of the sample rests with the top ten. Sequencing was done on a sample of blood. The receptors were sampled from a male donor in good health, serving as a control.

This clonotype was counted many times. The chain is built from TRBV5-4 and TRBJ1-5; 9 bases map to TRBD1. This CDR3 comprises 13 residues. After removal of 5 bases from V and 7 bases from J, the junction contained 4 bases not matched to a gene. CDR1 is SGHNT and CDR2 is YYREEE in the germline V gene (reference sequence). The CDR3 bases are TGTGCCAGCAGTTCGGGACAGGGACAGCCCCAGCATTTT. Amino acids: CASSSGQGQPQHF. The full variable domain, rest sourced from reference TRBV5-4 and TRBJ1-5, is ETGVTQSPTHLIKTRGQQVTLRCSSQSGHNTVSWYQQALGQGPQFIFQYYREEENGRGNFPPRFSGLQFPNYSSELNVNALELDDSALYLCASSSGQGQPQHFGDGTRLSIL.

J is TRBJ2-6 and V is TRBV7-3, with D unclear. Germline values: CDR1 SGHTA, CDR2 FQGTGA. The germline V and J ends were trimmed by 2 bases and 0 bases, with 8 bases remaining between them. The CDR3 spans 16 residues. The CDR3 reads CASSLGPSSGANVLTF. CDR3 bases: TGTGCCAGCAGCTTAGGGCCGAGCTCTGGGGCCAACGTCCTGACTTTC.

This clonotype was seen a handful of times. The genes are TRBV2 and TRBJ1-2; D is perhaps TRBD1 (6 bases). This CDR3 is built from 15 residues. From germline, CDR1 is SNHLY and CDR2 FYNNEI. Trimming removed 8 bases from V and 1 base from J, with 17 bases in between. The CDR3 DNA sequence: TGTGCCAGCCAATTCGACAGGTCCTATAACTATGGCTACACCTTC. It is translated as CASQFDRSYNYGYTF.

With respect to this clonotype: A read error may account for a junction end that differs from germline. The rearrangement uses TRBV4-1 and TRBJ1-6; tentative D call: TRBD1 (6 bases). CDR1 MGHRA and CDR2 YSYEKL come from the germline V gene. CDR3 length equals 19 residues. The DNA of the CDR3 is TGCGCCTGCAGCCAAGACGCCGTCACAGGGCCGGCTTATAATTCACCCCTCCACTTT. Translation: CACSQDAVTGPAYNSPLHF.

This sequence joins TRBV9 and TRBJ2-2; TRBD2 agrees at 8 bases. CDR3 length equals 14 residues. J gave up 6 bases and V 2 bases, and 3 bases lay outside the gene matches. From germline, CDR1 is SGDLS and CDR2 YYNGEE. The CDR3 loop reads CASSVGTSSGELFF. In DNA form, the CDR3 reads TGTGCCAGCAGCGTGGGGACTAGTTCCGGGGAGCTGTTTTTT.

This clonotype was observed many times. Mismatch with germline at one junction end may stem from a read error. This chain joins TRBV7-7 and TRBJ2-7; 8 nucleotides agree with TRBD2. Germline assignment: CDR1 SSHAT and CDR2 FNYEAQ (reference sequence). This CDR3 contains 17 residues. CDR3 sequence: CASSLARFSGDKDEQYF. The DNA of the CDR3 is TGTGCTAGCAGCTTGGCCCGTTTTAGCGGGGATAAGGACGAGCAGTACTTC.

The V call is TRBV7-9, the J call TRBJ2-7; 10 bases align to TRBD1. Germline V gene data show CDR1 as SEHNR and CDR2 as FQNEAQ (reference sequence). This CDR3 has 13 residues. Trimming took 9 bases from V and 5 from J; bases not matched to a gene: 7. CDR3 DNA: TGTGCCAGTAGCGGGACAGGGGACCACGAGCAGTACTTC. Its protein is CASSGTGDHEQYF.

This chain joins TRBV7-2 and TRBJ2-6; maybe TRBD1 (5 bases). This CDR3 has 17 residues. V lost 5 bases, J lost 0 bases, and 14 bases lay in between. Germline V CDR1 and CDR2: SGHTA, FQGNSA. CDR3: CASSSPGSYSGANVLTF. In DNA form, the CDR3 reads TGTGCCAGCAGCAGTCCAGGGTCCTACTCTGGGGCCAACGTCCTGACTTTC.

V is TRBV20-1 and J is TRBJ1-1, with D perhaps matching TRBD1 (5 bases). This CDR3 comprises 15 residues. Looked up from germline, CDR1 is DFQATT and CDR2 is SNEGSKA (reference sequence). V was pared by 6 bases and J by 0 bases, with 17 bases between. The CDR3 nucleotides are TGCAGTGCCAGTGGACCGGAGGGGATGAACACTGAAGCTTTCTTT. It yields the protein CSASGPEGMNTEAFF.

This clonotype has more than one count but fewer than ten. DNA of the CDR3: TGTGCCAGCAGTGAACGGCCATCCTACGAGCAGTACTTC. Its translation is CASSERPSYEQYF. The chain uses TRBV2 and TRBJ2-7; D is undetermined. From germline, CDR1 is SNHLY and CDR2 FYNNEI. Between the trimmed V and J ends, which lost 2 bases and 1 base, there was a span of 6 bases. The CDR3 contains 13 residues.

J is TRBJ1-6 and V is TRBV27; 9 bases line up with TRBD1. CDR1 is MNHEY, CDR2 SMNVEV, per germline (reference sequence). The CDR3 is 16 amino acids. The ends lost 5 bases at V and 8 bases at J; junction bases unmatched: 10. The CDR3 sequence: CASSAGTGRVDSPLHF. DNA for the CDR3: TGTGCCAGCAGTGCAGGGACAGGGCGGGTAGATTCACCCCTCCACTTT.

As to this clonotype: The limits of the CDR3 on the DNA are not certain, so only TCRdb's listed CDR3 is given. The chain uses TRBV11-2 and TRBJ2-2; the D call of TRBD1 is as the table states it, not checked on the DNA. Germline V gives CDR1 SGHAT, CDR2 FQNNGV. Inclusive of both ends, the CDR3 amounts to 22 amino acids. The CDR3 spells CASSLRTKYSGANVLTFGELFF.

Ten or more counts support this clonotype. The chain is built from TRBV6-5 and TRBJ1-6; no clear D gene. The V and J ends lost 7 bases and 8 bases respectively, with 18 bases between them. CDR1 and CDR2 from the germline V gene are MNHEY and SVGAGI. The CDR3 runs 15 residues. This CDR3 reads CASTLDSPGYSPLHF. In DNA, the CDR3 is TGTGCCAGCACCTTGGACTCTCCGGGGTATTCACCCCTCCACTTT.

This clonotype showed up just a few times. This chain connects TRBV4-1 to TRBJ1-6; no clear D gene. The germline gives CDR1 MGHRA, CDR2 YSYEKL. The CDR3 loop spans 15 amino acids. V was pared by 1 base and J by 10 bases, with 14 bases between. Here the CDR3 DNA reads TGCGCCAGCAGCCAAGTGCTTGAGGCGAGCTCACCCCTCCACTTT. Protein sequence: CASSQVLEASSPLHF.

The rearrangement joins TRBV10-2 to TRBJ2-1; 8 bases line up with TRBD1. This CDR3 has 16 residues. After removal of 8 bases from V and 8 bases from J, the junction contained 17 bases not matched to a gene. Germline CDR1 reads WSHSY; CDR2 reads SAAADI. The CDR3 sequence: CASGEGHRGAFDEQFF. DNA of the CDR3: TGCGCCAGCGGCGAAGGGCACAGGGGGGCATTCGATGAGCAGTTCTTC.

The chain employs TRBV7-3 and TRBJ1-5; D is uncertain. This CDR3 comprises 18 residues. V was shortened by 6 bases and J by 0 bases, with 21 bases between the two germline ends. Germline V lookup: CDR1 SGHTA, CDR2 FQGTGA. In nucleotides, the CDR3 is TGTGCCAGCAGTCGCGGCGAGCCGTACCCCAATAGCAATCAGCCCCAGCATTTT. Protein product: CASSRGEPYPNSNQPQHF. The variable domain in full, completed from reference TRBV7-3 and TRBJ1-5, reads GAGVSQTPSNKVTEKGKYVELRCDPISGHTALYWYRQSLGQGPEFLIYFQGTGAADDSGLPNDRFFAVRPEGSVSTLKIQRTERGDSAVYLCASSRGEPYPNSNQPQHFGDGTRLSIL.

The chain couples TRBV29-1 to TRBJ2-3; TRBD2 agrees at 13 bases. This CDR3 contains 16 residues. After removal of 4 bases from V and 0 bases from J, the junction contained 4 bases not matched to a gene. CDR1 is SQVTM, CDR2 ANQGSEA, per germline. The CDR3 spells CSVGGTSGESTDTQYF. The DNA for the CDR3 is TGCAGCGTTGGCGGGACTAGCGGGGAGAGCACAGATACGCAGTATTTT.

The chain is built from TRBV25-1 and TRBJ1-1, with D unclear. From germline, CDR1 is MGHDK and CDR2 SYGVNS. The germline V and J ends were trimmed by 6 bases and 2 bases, with 13 bases remaining between them. This CDR3 is built from 14 residues. The CDR3 protein is CASSLVDRNTEAFF. The CDR3 DNA reads as TGTGCCAGCAGCTTGGTGGACCGCAACACTGAAGCTTTCTTT.

About this clonotype: At one of its ends the junction is not consistent with the germline gene, which may arise from a read error. This chain links TRBV5-1 with TRBJ1-1, with unresolved D. The V gene's germline CDR1 is SGHRS and CDR2 YFSETQ. The CDR3 loop spans 14 amino acids. CDR3 in amino acids: CASSPQVSNAEAFF. CDR3 coding DNA: TGCGCCAGCAGCCCGCAGGTGTCGAACGCTGAAGCTTTCTTT.

V gene TRBV5-1 combines with J gene TRBJ1-1; D unclear. The germline V gene encodes CDR1 SGHRS and CDR2 YFSETQ. Trimming took 3 bases from V and 4 from J, leaving 13 bases between them. This CDR3 has 14 amino acids. The CDR3 loop reads CASSSMGSATEAFF. CDR3 DNA: TGCGCCAGCAGCTCCATGGGGTCCGCCACTGAAGCTTTCTTT.